This entry describes one TCR beta chain. Sequenced by immunoSEQ multiplex PCR; TCRdb stores in-frame clones only, minus some. Of more than 110,000 clones in the sample, about nine tenths were seen once. The entry originates in a study of control samples from healthy donors and cancer patients. CDR1 is MNHEY and CDR2 is SMNVEV in the germline V gene (reference sequence). V gave up 3 bases and J gave up 7 bases, with 16 bases separating them. CDR3 length: 15 amino acids. J is TRBJ1-5 and V is TRBV27; D is uncertain. The source is a man aged 30-40 years in good health. The sequencing sample was made of blood. The CDR3 region is CASSLSSGHPQPQHF. The CDR3 DNA is TGTGCCAGCAGTTTGAGCTCCGGCCATCCGCAGCCCCAGCATTTT.